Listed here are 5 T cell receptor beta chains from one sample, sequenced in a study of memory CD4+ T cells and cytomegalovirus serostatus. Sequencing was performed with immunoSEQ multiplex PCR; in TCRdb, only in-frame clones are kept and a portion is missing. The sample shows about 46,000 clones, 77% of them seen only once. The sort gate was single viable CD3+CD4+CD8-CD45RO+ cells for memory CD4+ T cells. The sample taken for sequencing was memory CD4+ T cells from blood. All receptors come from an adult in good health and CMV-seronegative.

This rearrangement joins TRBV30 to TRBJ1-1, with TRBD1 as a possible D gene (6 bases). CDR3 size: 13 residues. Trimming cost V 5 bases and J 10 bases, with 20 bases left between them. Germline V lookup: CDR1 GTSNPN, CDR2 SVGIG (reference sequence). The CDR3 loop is CAWGGVPDRLAFF. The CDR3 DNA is TGTGCCTGGGGAGGCGTCCCTGACAGGTTAGCTTTCTTT.

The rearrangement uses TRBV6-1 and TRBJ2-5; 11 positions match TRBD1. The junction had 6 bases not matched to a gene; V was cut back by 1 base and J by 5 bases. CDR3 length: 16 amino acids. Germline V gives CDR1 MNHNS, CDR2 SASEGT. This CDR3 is CASSEVGQGARETQYF. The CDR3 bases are TGTGCCAGCAGTGAAGTAGGACAGGGGGCGCGGGAGACCCAGTACTTC.

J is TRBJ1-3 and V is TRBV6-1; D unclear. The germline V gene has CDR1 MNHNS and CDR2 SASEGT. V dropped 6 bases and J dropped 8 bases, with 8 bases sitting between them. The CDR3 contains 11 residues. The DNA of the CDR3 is TGTGCCAGCAGCGGGCGCGACACCATATATTTT. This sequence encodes CASSGRDTIYF.

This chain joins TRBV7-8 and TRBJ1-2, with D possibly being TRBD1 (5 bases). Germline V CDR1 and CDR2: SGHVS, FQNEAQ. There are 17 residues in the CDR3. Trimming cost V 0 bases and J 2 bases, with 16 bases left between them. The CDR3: CASSLATSGTTNYGYTF. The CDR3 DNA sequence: TGTGCCAGCAGCTTAGCGACCTCGGGGACTACAAACTATGGCTACACCTTC.

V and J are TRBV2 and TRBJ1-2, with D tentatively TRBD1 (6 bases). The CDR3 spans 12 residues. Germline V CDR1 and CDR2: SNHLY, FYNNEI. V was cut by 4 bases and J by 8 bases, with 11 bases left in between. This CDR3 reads CASSVWGAGYTF. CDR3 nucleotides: TGTGCCAGCAGTGTGTGGGGGGCGGGCTACACCTTC.